This TCR beta chain was documented in a study of blood T cell repertoires in COVID-19. For the study at large: The study drew acute and convalescent COVID-19 samples from the United States, Italy and Spain. PBMCs, B-cell-depleted T cells, or T cells were the source of the cDNA or gDNA that made up the material.

This CDR3 is built from 17 residues. Losses at the gene ends were 7 bases for V and 6 bases for J; bases not matched to a gene: 15. Germline assignment: CDR1 MGHDK and CDR2 SYGVNS. Seattle participants joined during active infection and were tracked over time. Here immunoSEQ multiplex PCR was the method, and the copy in TCRdb shows in-frame clones only, minus some. The profile covers 79,000 or so clones, with about 88% appearing a single time and approximately 11% taken by the ten largest. The chain employs TRBV25-1 and TRBJ2-7; 13 bases are a match to TRBD2. The clonotype originates from a man aged 60-69 years with COVID-19, enrolled during active disease. Specimen: peripheral blood. The CDR3 nucleotides read TGTGCCAGCACTCCGGGACTAGCGGGAAGTTTACCGTTCGAGCAGTACTTC. Translated, it gives CASTPGLAGSLPFEQYF.